This T cell receptor beta chain was captured by sequencing in a study of response to subunit inactivated influenza vaccine. CDR1 is ENHRY, CDR2 SYGVKD, per germline. Trimming took 4 bases from V and 5 from J, leaving 8 bases between them. The CDR3 totals 13 residues. This clonotype showed up just a few times. What it recognizes is unknown. Study-wide points: Every seasonal influenza vaccination brings in few new T cells, the authors suggested.

TCRdb re-called the RT-PCR reads with MiXCR, one entry per CDR3 protein. The sample has about 800,000 distinct CDR3 sequences; 21% are singletons. The sequence derives from a man between 50 and 59 years old who received an inactivated influenza vaccine. Source: PBMCs from blood, taken 5 to 6 days after vaccination. The V and J genes are TRBV10-3 and TRBJ1-4, with D maybe TRBD1 (6 bases). CDR3 DNA sequence: TGTGCCATCAGTGGACAGGCGAATGAAAAACTGTTTTTT. Translation: CAISGQANEKLFF.